This T cell receptor (beta chain) was documented in a study of response to subunit inactivated influenza vaccine. General study results and limits: Authors suggested that a seasonal influenza vaccination recruits few new T cells each time.

TCRdb re-analysed the RT-PCR reads in MiXCR, keeping a single row per CDR3 protein. Of around 760,000 distinct CDR3 sequences in the sample, approximately 15% are singletons; the top ten hold around 6.5%. CDR1 is MNHEY, CDR2 SVGAGI, per germline. V lost 6 bases and J 8 bases, leaving 10 bases between the germline ends. The CDR3 has 11 residues. This clonotype was observed at least ten times. Its specificity is not known. The TCR was taken from a man aged 45-65 years who received an inactivated influenza vaccine. The sequencing used PBMCs from blood, collected around 14 days before vaccination. The chain is built from TRBV6-5 and TRBJ1-1; D possibly corresponds to TRBD1 (5 bases). The CDR3 reads CASSSGSEAFF. Written as DNA, the CDR3 is TGTGCCAGCAGCTCAGGGTCGGAAGCTTTCTTT.